This T cell receptor (beta chain) is drawn from a study of shared clonotypes between healthy human individuals. Profiling relied on immunoSEQ multiplex PCR, and the TCRdb table lists in-frame clones only, not all of them. The sample has some 1.1 million clones, approximately 75% seen once; the top ten hold almost 0.9%. This CDR3 has 15 residues. The germline gives CDR1 SGHDT, CDR2 YYEEEE. Trimming took 4 bases from V and 2 from J, leaving 15 bases between them. Notes on this clone: Its antigen is as yet unknown.

Study-wide results and limits: Relative to clonotypes present in all four donors, those not shared had lower generation probabilities.

This chain links TRBV5-6 with TRBJ2-5; a weak D match, TRBD1 (6 bases). The sample consisted of memory CD4+ T cells from PBMCs. Noted subset: CD45RA-negative fraction. The clonotype was recovered from a man younger than 35 in good health. Some clones in this sample may be carry-over from other donors' samples. The CDR3 here is CASSARQAGQETQYF. DNA of the CDR3: TGTGCCAGCAGCGCCCGACAGGCCGGGCAAGAGACCCAGTACTTC.